This T cell receptor (beta chain) came from a study of T cell repertoires in cytomegalovirus infection. Concerning this clonotype itself: Antigen unknown.

TCRdb reprocessed the reads via MiXCR and lists one record per CDR3 protein. The table includes a few hundred thousand distinct CDR3 sequences, 35% to 50% detected once. V gave up 7 bases and J gave up 2 bases; unmatched junction bases: 4. CDR3 length: 13 amino acids. CDR1 is SGHTA and CDR2 is FQGNSA in the germline V gene. The chain is built from TRBV7-2 and TRBJ1-2; the match to TRBD1 covers 7 bases. The sequence derives from a human donor in good health (CMV status not recorded). Some clones in this sample may be carry-over from other donors' samples. The sequencing used cultured PBMCs, collected from culture after CMV antigen stimulation. CDR3 sequence (DNA): TGTGCCAGCACCCTGACAGGGAACTATGGCTACACCTTC. It is translated as CASTLTGNYGYTF. Combining the CDR3 with reference TRBV7-2 and TRBJ1-2 gives the whole variable domain GAGVSQSPSNKVTEKGKDVELRCDPISGHTALYWYRQSLGQGLEFLIYFQGNSAPDKSGLPSDRFSAERTGGSVSTLTIQRTQQEDSAVYLCASTLTGNYGYTFGSGTRLTVV.